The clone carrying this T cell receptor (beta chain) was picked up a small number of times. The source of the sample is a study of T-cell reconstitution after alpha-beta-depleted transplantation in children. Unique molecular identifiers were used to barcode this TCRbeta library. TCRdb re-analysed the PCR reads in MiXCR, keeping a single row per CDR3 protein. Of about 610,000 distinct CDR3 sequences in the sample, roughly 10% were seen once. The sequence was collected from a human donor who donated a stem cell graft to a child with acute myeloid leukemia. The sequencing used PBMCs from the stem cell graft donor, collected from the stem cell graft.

Written as DNA, the CDR3 is TGTGCCAGCAGACTTCGGGACCACGGGTCCGGTGAGCAGTTCTTC. It translates to CASRLRDHGSGEQFF. This rearrangement joins TRBV6-2 or TRBV6-3 to TRBJ2-1; D might be TRBD1 or TRBD2, each matching 5 bases. Between the trimmed V and J ends, which lost 6 bases and 9 bases, there was a span of 21 bases. CDR1 MNHEY and CDR2 SVGEGT come from the germline V gene. This CDR3 is 15 amino acids long.